This T cell receptor (beta chain) was found in a study of Graves' ophthalmopathy and Graves' hyperthyroidism. RNA transcripts were the source from which TCR beta CDR3 regions were amplified. Following a first-round RT-PCR that used HTBI primers, a second-round multiplex PCR was carried out. TCRdb reprocessed the multiplex PCR reads with MiXCR, giving one entry per CDR3 protein. Here the sample spans around 670,000 distinct CDR3 sequences, around 40% being singletons. Every ophthalmopathy donor presented moderate-to-severe activity, CAS ≥3, NOSPECS ≥4 and duration under 3 months. Germline V gives CDR1 SNHLY, CDR2 FYNNEI. This CDR3 spans 15 amino acids.

Input material: peripheral blood. The chain employs TRBV2 and TRBJ2-5; 10 nucleotides agree with TRBD1. The DNA end lines up better with TRBJ2-1; the J call may be wrong. The TCR was taken from an adult man with Graves' ophthalmopathy. The CDR3 sequence is CASSWDRGLNNEQFF. CDR3 bases: TGTGCCAGCAGTTGGGACAGGGGCCTGAACAATGAGCAGTTCTTC.